Included here is one T cell receptor beta chain sequence, with context. No cognate antigen has been identified for it. Per-base qualities were not stored, and no clone one base away is much larger. Collaborating institutions collected whole blood in K2EDTA tubes following their own protocols. For TCRbeta analysis, collaborators shipped samples as frozen whole blood, isolated PBMCs, or DNA extracted from either of those sample types. TCRbeta CDR3 regions were amplified from genomic DNA using the immunoSEQ Assay, a bias-controlled multiplex PCR. Per the authors' processing: The number of nucleated cells in each sample was estimated from the amplification of reference gene primers within the assay. Sequence reads were collapsed and filtered to measure the absolute abundance of every unique TCRbeta CDR3 rearrangement. For each sample, productive Simpson clonality was calculated by taking the square root of Simpson's diversity index across productive rearrangements. The table was pulled from immuneACCESS by TCRdb, which kept in-frame rearrangements only. Such tables lose some clones; where checked, under half of the loss comes from unresolved V genes, and the rest has no known cause. V, J and clone size reflect that table, while D and trimming were determined from the DNA. The sample has about 110,000 clones on record, approximately 80% of them singletons. The top ten hold 11% to 15% of the sample.

V is trimmed back by 3 bases and J by 6 bases, and the junction contains 9 bases that no gene match accounts for. The CDR3 measures 16 amino acids from cysteine to phenylalanine. Only the CDR3 DNA stays, 48 bases, in frame from base 1. Based on the germline V gene (reference sequence), the CDR1 and CDR2 sequences are LNHNV and YYDKDF. The sample is drawn from a study of blood T cell repertoires in COVID-19 (dated by TCRdb to between 2020 and 2021). Regarding the research as a whole: The collaborator samples originated in the United States, Italy and Spain and spanned the acute and convalescent phases of COVID-19. The material from the prospective study consisted of cDNA or gDNA derived from T cells, B-cell-depleted T cells, or PBMCs. Subjects who had been exposed to COVID-19, were actively infected with it, or had recovered from it provided the deeply sampled blood TCRbeta repertoires that made up the dataset. A freely available public database, intended as a resource for researchers studying the immune response to SARS-CoV-2, is where the repertoires were released. The samples were drawn from two sources: the first 160 participants of the ongoing ImmuneRACE study, and over 950 subjects contributed by 6 global collaborators. Sample metadata almost always included a de-identified subject ID, COVID-19 status, age in years and sex. Where available, HLA class I and class II types were obtained from metadata supplied by the sample provider rather than from assay-based typing. Findings and caveats that apply to the study as a whole: How much clinical and demographic metadata was included differed by source and by participant, and the metadata was provided uncurated.

The sequence is built from TRBV15 and TRBJ2-1, and 9 junctional nucleotides match TRBD2. The source is a woman aged 60-70 years with acute or convalescent COVID-19. Material for sequencing was peripheral blood. CDR3 loop: CATSRGGSGRTNEQFF. The DNA sequence reads TGTGCCACCAGCAGGGGTGGCAGCGGGAGGACCAATGAGCAGTTCTTC. The variable domain in full, with residues beyond the CDR3 obtained from the reference TRBV15 and TRBJ2-1 genes, is DAMVIQNPRYQVTQFGKPVTLSCSQTLNHNVMYWYQQKSSQAPKLLFHYYDKDFNNEADTPDNFQSRRPNTSFCFLDIRSPGLGDTAMYLCATSRGGSGRTNEQFFGPGTRLTVL.